What follows are 16 T cell receptor beta chains derived from one specimen sequenced in a study of radiation and T cells in renal cell carcinoma. Time point defined: blood 2 weeks post-SBRT. The treatment is: 15 Gy SBRT to primary tumor, nephrectomy 4 weeks later. Sequencing used immunoSEQ multiplex PCR; TCRdb keeps in-frame clones, though not all of them. There are 25,000 to 30,000 clones in the sample; approximately 84% occur only once, and approximately 31% lies in the top ten. Sequenced material: blood, taken from a patient whose treatment included radiotherapy and nephrectomy. These receptors were collected from a man aged 55 to 70 with renal cell carcinoma.

This rearrangement joins TRBV5-4 to TRBJ1-2; D remains ambiguous. V was clipped by 3 bases and J by 0 bases, with 12 bases between them. Looked up from germline, CDR1 is SGHNT and CDR2 is YYREEE (reference sequence). The CDR3 consists of 15 residues. CDR3 residues: CASSSDGISNYGYTF. CDR3 coding DNA: TGTGCCAGCAGCTCCGACGGAATTTCTAACTATGGCTACACCTTC.

In its sample, this clone was seen once. The rearrangement uses TRBV7-2 and TRBJ1-2, with TRBD1 identical over 8 bases. V lost 0 bases to trimming and J lost 4 bases; unmatched junction nucleotides: 4. Germline lookup yields CDR1 SGHTA and CDR2 FQGNSA. This CDR3 has 15 amino acids. CDR3 region: CASSLALDRGYGYTF. The CDR3 bases are TGTGCCAGCAGCTTAGCGTTAGACAGGGGCTATGGCTACACCTTC.

V usage is TRBV9 and J usage is TRBJ1-3, with unresolved D. This CDR3 region has 15 residues. Trimming shortened V by 0 bases and J by 2 bases, and 9 bases separated the two germline ends. Germline CDR1 reads SGDLS; CDR2 reads YYNGEE. The DNA for the CDR3 is TGTGCCAGCAGCGTAGGCTGGGGTACTGGAAACACCATATATTTT. This translates into CASSVGWGTGNTIYF.

The rearrangement joins TRBV4-2 to TRBJ2-1; TRBD2 matches at 11 bases. CDR3 length: 15 amino acids. CDR1 and CDR2 from the germline V gene are LGHNA and YNFKEQ. J gave up 4 bases and V 2 bases, and 1 base lay outside the gene matches. The CDR3 bases are TGTGCCAGCAGCCAAATAGCGGGAGGGTACAATGAGCAGTTCTTC. This sequence encodes CASSQIAGGYNEQFF.

This clone was counted a few times. The rearrangement links TRBV18 to TRBJ2-1; no clear D gene. The ends were cut back, 5 bases at V and 5 bases at J, with 7 bases in the middle. This CDR3 has 12 amino acids. Germline CDR1 is KGHSH and CDR2 is LQKENI. The CDR3 DNA is TGTGCCAGCTCATGGTCTGACAATGAGCAGTTCTTC. This translates into CASSWSDNEQFF. The whole variable domain, remainder taken from reference TRBV18 and TRBJ2-1, is NAGVMQNPRHLVRRRGQEARLRCSPMKGHSHVYWYRQLPEEGLKFMVYLQKENIIDESGMPKERFSAEFPKEGPSILRIQQVVRGDSAAYFCASSWSDNEQFFGPGTRLTVL.

V is TRBV28 and J is TRBJ2-7, with 11 nucleotides matching TRBD2. Trimming took 3 bases from V and 7 from J; bases not matched to a gene: 5. CDR1 and CDR2 from the germline V gene are MDHEN and SYDVKM. The CDR3 totals 14 residues. The CDR3 loop is CASSLGGTSGEQYF. CDR3 sequence (DNA): TGTGCCAGCAGTTTGGGGGGGACTAGCGGTGAGCAGTACTTC.

This chain links TRBV2 with TRBJ1-1, with TRBD1 identical over 7 bases. Trimming removed 7 bases from V and 5 bases from J; junction bases left unmatched: 13. The CDR3 runs 15 residues. Germline V gene lookup returns CDR1 SNHLY and CDR2 FYNNEI. The CDR3 DNA reads as TGTGCCAGCAACGAAAGACAGGGAGTCGTGACTGAAGCTTTCTTT. This codes for CASNERQGVVTEAFF.

This clone occurred a few times. The rearrangement links TRBV6-6 to TRBJ2-6; tentatively, D is TRBD2 (5 bases). Deletions cut 2 bases from V and 1 base from J, with 6 bases between. CDR1 MNHNY and CDR2 SVGAGI come from the germline V gene (reference sequence). This CDR3 is built from 15 residues. The CDR3 nucleotides are TGTGCCAGCAGTTACGGGAGATCTGGGGCCAACGTCCTGACTTTC. This encodes CASSYGRSGANVLTF.

This rearrangement joins TRBV19 to TRBJ2-1; perhaps TRBD2 as D (5 bases). Germline values: CDR1 LNHDA, CDR2 SQIVND (reference sequence). The V gene lost 7 bases and the J gene lost 0 bases, with 16 bases spanning the gap. The length of the CDR3 is 16 residues. The CDR3 spells CASKRQDSASYNEQFF. In DNA, the CDR3 is TGTGCCAGTAAGAGGCAGGATAGCGCCTCCTACAATGAGCAGTTCTTC. Drawing the rest from reference TRBV19 and TRBJ2-1, the complete variable domain is DGGITQSPKYLFRKEGQNVTLSCEQNLNHDAMYWYRQDPGQGLRLIYYSQIVNDFQKGDIAEGYSVSREKKESFPLTVTSAQKNPTAFYLCASKRQDSASYNEQFFGPGTRLTVL.

In regard to this clone: Its ends do not fully match the called genes, so a read error is possible. The chain carries TRBV2 and TRBJ1-2, with 7 bases identical to TRBD1. Germline V gene lookup returns CDR1 SNHLY and CDR2 FYNNEI. The CDR3 is 11 amino acids. The CDR3 protein is CASSTTGTVSF. DNA for the CDR3: TGTGCCAGCAGCACTACCGGGACAGTTTCCTTC.

The chain is built from TRBV7-2 and TRBJ2-3; possible D gene TRBD1, 6 bases. V was shortened by 2 bases and J by 4 bases, with 13 bases between the two germline ends. Germline-derived CDR1 and CDR2 are SGHTA and FQGNSA. This CDR3 has 15 residues. The CDR3 protein is CASSLYAGAADTQYF. The CDR3 DNA is TGTGCCAGCAGCTTATACGCAGGGGCGGCAGATACGCAGTATTTT.

The chain is built from TRBV5-1 and TRBJ1-2; D ambiguous. Germline V gene data show CDR1 as SGHRS and CDR2 as YFSETQ. This CDR3 spans 11 amino acids. Trimming cost V 2 bases and J 4 bases, with 3 bases left between them. Written as DNA, the CDR3 is TGCGCCAGCAGCTTAGGCTATGGCTACACCTTC. Translated: CASSLGYGYTF.

This clone was counted only a few times. This chain links TRBV28 with TRBJ2-1, with 12 nucleotides matching TRBD2. V shed 3 bases and J 7 bases; nucleotides not matched to a gene: 7. This CDR3 has 16 residues. Per the germline V gene, CDR1 is MDHEN and CDR2 is SYDVKM. In DNA form, the CDR3 reads TGTGCCAGCAGTTTCCTCCTAGCGGGAGGGTCAAATGAGCAGTTCTTC. It translates to CASSFLLAGGSNEQFF.

The chain joins TRBV10-3 to TRBJ2-7; D call uncertain. CDR3 length: 11 residues. Germline lookup yields CDR1 ENHRY and CDR2 SYGVKD. V lost 8 bases and J lost 4, with 9 bases in between. DNA of the CDR3: TGTGCCATCGGGCGCGAGTACGAGCAGTACTTC. Translation gives CAIGREYEQYF.

V usage is TRBV6-5 and J usage is TRBJ1-2; no firm D call. Per germline, CDR1 MNHEY and CDR2 SVGAGI. The germline V and J ends were trimmed by 4 bases and 0 bases, with 9 bases remaining between them. The CDR3 is 14 residues long. The DNA of the CDR3 is TGTGCCAGCAGTTCCCCATCCTCTAACTATGGCTACACCTTC. The encoded protein is CASSSPSSNYGYTF.

The V gene is TRBV5-4, the J gene TRBJ1-2; no definite D call. Germline V gene data show CDR1 as SGHNT and CDR2 as YYREEE (reference sequence). V was trimmed by 2 bases and J by 4 bases, leaving 9 bases between them. The CDR3 runs 13 residues. The CDR3 sequence: CASSFETLYGYTF. DNA for the CDR3: TGTGCCAGCAGCTTTGAGACGCTCTATGGCTACACCTTC.